The entry that follows covers one TCR beta chain sequence. This clone's antigen is unknown. No base-level quality is on record; no much larger clone is a single base apart. The germline V gene sets CDR1 to SNHLY and CDR2 to FYNNEI. The cysteine opens and the phenylalanine closes a CDR3 of 14 amino acids. Here the CDR3 DNA is all that survives: 42 bases in frame from base 1. V drops 5 bases and J drops 5 bases, leaving 13 bases in between. Libraries were made using the immunoSEQ multiplex PCR assay. To provide template for TCR sequencing, every sample had RNA extracted and reverse transcribed into cDNA. SuperScript III was used for first-strand cDNA synthesis, primed with a 2:1 mix of oligo-dT and random hexamers. Amplification bias was assessed with a synthetic immune receptor repertoire, and residual bias was removed computationally. The study's processing was this. Raw reads were preprocessed to remove errors, and CDR3 was defined by IMGT conventions from the conserved cysteine to phenylalanine. Clonality was computed as 1 minus the Shannon entropy, with the entropy normalized by log2 of the number of productive unique TCRs. Whether scalp clones were CD4 or CD8 was inferred by matching scalp TCRbeta sequences against CD4 and CD8 repertoires sorted from blood. The immuneACCESS repertoire file appears here via TCRdb, limited to in-frame rearrangements. These files lack a portion of the clones; in checked studies, under half of the deficit traces to unresolved V genes, and the cause of the others is not known. V and J calls and clone size are given by that table; D and trimming were obtained from the DNA. For this sample the table gives some 190,000 clones, of which 55% to 70% were detected only once. In total, the top ten clones hold around 0.69% of the sample.

The time point label on this specimen signifies: around 4 weeks on oral tofacitinib. The treatment or condition label for this specimen denotes: oral pan-JAK inhibitor, 5-10 mg twice daily. Lesional scalp punch biopsies and peripheral blood were obtained from alopecia areata patients. PBMCs were isolated by density centrifugation and stained for CD3, CD4 and CD8, and CD4+ and CD8+ T cells were sorted on a FACSAria. The data are from a study of CD8+ T cells in alopecia areata (dated 2018 in TCRdb). Regarding the study in general: Treated patients were enrolled in an open-label pilot trial of oral tofacitinib, 5 to 10 mg twice daily, for moderate-to-severe alopecia areata. Patients stayed on tofacitinib for 6 to 18 months and then had 6 months of follow-up off drug so that delayed response and recurrence could be assessed. Disease severity in treated patients was measured with the SALT score, which quantifies the percentage of affected scalp surface area. To study T cell clonal expansion in alopecia areata, the researchers applied high-throughput TCRbeta sequencing to both the C3H/HeJ mouse model and human patients. In humans, TCRbeta sequencing was performed on scalp tissue and on sorted CD4+ and CD8+ peripheral blood T cells from healthy controls and from patients with patchy or totalis/universalis alopecia areata. Patients on tofacitinib were biopsied at baseline and after 4 and 24 weeks of treatment, and several of the patients also had a later scalp biopsy. Scalp clonality was compared among normal scalp (n=4), patchy alopecia areata scalp (n=8), and alopecia totalis/universalis scalp (n=8). RNA came from the PAXgene miRNA kit for fixed scalp, the miRNeasy kit for PBMCs, and the RNeasy kit for mouse skin. TCRbeta CDR3 regions were amplified by immunoSEQ multiplex PCR with 35 Vbeta forward and 13 Jbeta reverse primers. Overall study results and their limits: Unlike mouse skin, where gammadelta T cells dominate, normal human skin contains resident alphabeta T cells that get sequenced too, which complicates analysis of the scalp TCR repertoire. TCR sequences shared between patients were less clear than in mice, possibly partly because of HLA diversity in the patient population. With tofacitinib, both scalp clonality and the number of expanded CD8+ clones among the top 100 scalp clones went down significantly. The treated cohort was small, with a single nonresponder, so links between baseline CD8+ expansion and response need larger studies. Higher clonality and more expanded CD8+ clones were observed in lesional scalp than in normal scalp, particularly in alopecia totalis/universalis, a finding suggestive of antigenic drive. During tofacitinib treatment, many expanded lesional clones remained in scalp and blood, and this persistence may partly explain relapse after treatment is stopped.

Source: CD4+ T cells sorted from blood, taken at week 4, from a patient treated with tofacitinib. This sequence originates from a human donor with alopecia areata. Rearrangement joined TRBV2 to TRBJ2-1; the D gene is perhaps TRBD1, on 6 matching bases. The CDR3: CASSRWDTDNEQFF. The DNA is TGTGCCAGCAGTAGGTGGGACACCGACAATGAGCAGTTCTTC.